These T cell receptor beta chains were read from a single sample in a study of blood T cell repertoires in COVID-19. Clones were read by immunoSEQ multiplex PCR, and TCRdb kept only the in-frame ones, dropping some. The data show 150,000 to 200,000 clones, about 80% seen once. The specimen sequenced was peripheral blood. These receptors were taken from a human donor with acute or convalescent COVID-19. The donor label of this sample is uncertain. CDR3s include the opening cysteine and the closing phenylalanine or tryptophan. D genes are given only for firm matches. Rows may omit the clone size; those that give it use once, few, many or a size class.

J gene: TRBJ1-1
CDR3 length: 15
V gene: TRBV19
clone size: NA
D gene: NA
CDR3 DNA: TGTGCCAGTAGTATATGGGGCGCAGGGAAGACTGAAGCTTTCTTT
CDR3 protein: CASSIWGAGKTEAFF

J gene: TRBJ2-4
CDR3 length: 12
V gene: TRBV19
clone size: once
D gene: NA
CDR3 DNA: TGTGCCAGTAGTGGTAGGCGGGGTTGGCAGTACTTC
CDR3 protein: CASSGRRGWQYF

J gene: TRBJ2-5
CDR3 length: 14
V gene: TRBV6-1
clone size: NA
D gene: NA
CDR3 DNA: TGTGCCAGCAGTGATTCCGGGGTGGTGGAGACCCAGTACTTC
CDR3 protein: CASSDSGVVETQYF

J gene: TRBJ2-5
CDR3 length: 14
V gene: TRBV3-1/TRBV3-2
clone size: NA
D gene: TRBD1
CDR3 DNA: TGTGCCAGCAGCCGCAACAGGGGACAAGAGACCCAGTACTTC
CDR3 protein: CASSRNRGQETQYF

J gene: TRBJ1-1
CDR3 length: 13
V gene: TRBV6-1
clone size: NA
D gene: NA
CDR3 DNA: TGTGCCAGCAGTGAACAGGGTGGGACTGAAGCTTTCTTT
CDR3 protein: CASSEQGGTEAFF

J gene: TRBJ1-6
CDR3 length: 14
V gene: TRBV11-3
clone size: NA
D gene: TRBD1
CDR3 DNA: TGTGCCAGCAGCGTAGGGGACAGGGTTTCACCCCTCCACTTT
CDR3 protein: CASSVGDRVSPLHF

J gene: TRBJ2-4
CDR3 length: 14
V gene: TRBV28
clone size: NA
D gene: NA
CDR3 DNA: TGTGCCAGCAATAAATGGGGGGTGAGAGACATTCAGTACTTC
CDR3 protein: CASNKWGVRDIQYF

J gene: TRBJ2-3
CDR3 length: 15
V gene: TRBV5-4
clone size: NA
D gene: TRBD2
CDR3 DNA: TGTGCCAGCAGCTTGGGGGCGGGGGGAACAGATACGCAGTATTTT
CDR3 protein: CASSLGAGGTDTQYF

J gene: TRBJ1-2
CDR3 length: 14
V gene: TRBV11-2
clone size: NA
D gene: TRBD1
CDR3 DNA: TGTGCCAGCACCCAAAACAGGGGTGATAATGGCTACACCTTC
CDR3 protein: CASTQNRGDNGYTF

J gene: TRBJ1-2
CDR3 length: 13
V gene: TRBV3-1/TRBV3-2
clone size: NA
D gene: TRBD1
CDR3 DNA: TGTGCCAGCAGCCAAGGGGCAGGGGGTGGCTACACCTTC
CDR3 protein: CASSQGAGGGYTF

J gene: TRBJ1-5
CDR3 length: 14
V gene: TRBV3-1/TRBV3-2
clone size: NA
D gene: TRBD1
CDR3 DNA: TGTGCCAGCAGCCAAGTTACAGGGGATCAGCCCCAGCATTTT
CDR3 protein: CASSQVTGDQPQHF

J gene: TRBJ2-6
CDR3 length: 16
V gene: TRBV5-1
clone size: NA
D gene: TRBD1
CDR3 DNA: TGCGCCAGCTTGGACAGGGGAATACGTGGGGCCAACGTCCTGACTTTC
CDR3 protein: CASLDRGIRGANVLTF

J gene: TRBJ1-3
CDR3 length: 14
V gene: TRBV5-6
clone size: NA
D gene: NA
CDR3 DNA: TGTGCCAGCAGCTCGGGGTACTCTGGAAACACCATATATTTT
CDR3 protein: CASSSGYSGNTIYF

J gene: TRBJ1-5
CDR3 length: 17
V gene: TRBV15
clone size: NA
D gene: TRBD1
CDR3 DNA: TGTGCCACCAGCAGAGAGGCCGCGGGACAGAGGTATCAGCCCCAGCATTTT
CDR3 protein: CATSREAAGQRYQPQHF

J gene: TRBJ1-2
CDR3 length: 13
V gene: TRBV27
clone size: NA
D gene: NA
CDR3 DNA: TGTGCCAGCAGCCCGGCGGCAACGGGGGGCTACACCTTC
CDR3 protein: CASSPAATGGYTF

J gene: TRBJ1-6
CDR3 length: 14
V gene: TRBV5-5
clone size: once
D gene: TRBD1
CDR3 DNA: TGTGCCACTGGACAGGTCGAGGCTAATTCACCCCTCCACTTT
CDR3 protein: CATGQVEANSPLHF

J gene: TRBJ1-5
CDR3 length: 15
V gene: TRBV10-3
clone size: NA
D gene: TRBD1
CDR3 DNA: TGTGCCATCAGTCGCGACAGGGCTAGCAATCAGCCCCAGCATTTT
CDR3 protein: CAISRDRASNQPQHF

J gene: TRBJ1-2
CDR3 length: 14
V gene: TRBV7-9
clone size: NA
D gene: TRBD1
CDR3 DNA: TGTGCCAGCAGCATCGCCGGGACAGGCGGAGGCTACACCTTC
CDR3 protein: CASSIAGTGGGYTF

J gene: TRBJ2-1
CDR3 length: 17
V gene: TRBV5-4
clone size: NA
D gene: TRBD2
CDR3 DNA: TGTGCCAGCAGCTTGGATCCCGGGACTAGCGTTAGTAGTGAGCAGTTCTTC
CDR3 protein: CASSLDPGTSVSSEQFF